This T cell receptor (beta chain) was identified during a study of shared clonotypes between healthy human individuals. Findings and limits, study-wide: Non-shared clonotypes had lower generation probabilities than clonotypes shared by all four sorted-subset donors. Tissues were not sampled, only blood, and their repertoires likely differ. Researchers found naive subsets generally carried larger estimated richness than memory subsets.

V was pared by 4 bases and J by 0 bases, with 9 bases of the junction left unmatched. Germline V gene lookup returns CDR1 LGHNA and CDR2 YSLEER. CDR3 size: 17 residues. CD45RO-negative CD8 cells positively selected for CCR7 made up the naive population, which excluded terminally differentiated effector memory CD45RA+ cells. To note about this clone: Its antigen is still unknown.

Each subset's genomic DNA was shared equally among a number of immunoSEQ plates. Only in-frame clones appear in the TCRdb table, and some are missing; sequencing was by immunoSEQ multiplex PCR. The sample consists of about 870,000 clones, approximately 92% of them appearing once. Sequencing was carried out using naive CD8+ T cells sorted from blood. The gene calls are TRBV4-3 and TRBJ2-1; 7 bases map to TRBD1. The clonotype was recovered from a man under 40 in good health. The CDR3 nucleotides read TGCGCCAGCAGCCTGTACGACAGGGATAGCTCCTACAATGAGCAGTTCTTC. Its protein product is CASSLYDRDSSYNEQFF.